This T cell receptor (beta chain) was observed in a study of blood T cell repertoires in COVID-19. Study overall: Researchers got acute and convalescent COVID-19 samples from the United States, Italy and Spain. T cells, B-cell-depleted T cells, or PBMCs provided the cDNA or gDNA that served as material.

Per the study methods: How many nucleated cells were present was estimated from reference gene primer amplification. Sequenced by immunoSEQ multiplex PCR; TCRdb stores in-frame clones only, minus some. That table gives V, J and clone size, and the DNA gave D and trimming. Of tens of thousands of clones in the sample, about 88% are singletons; the top ten hold 15% to 20%. The germline CDR1 and CDR2 sequences are MDHEN and SYDVKM. V was cut by 7 bases and J by 0 bases, with 13 bases left in between. The CDR3 is 14 residues long. The chain links TRBV28 to TRBJ2-7; no clear D gene. Source material: peripheral blood. This TCR was recovered from a human donor in a cohort sampled during active COVID-19. CDR3 bases: TGTGCCAGCAAGCCAGGCTCAAGCTCCTACGAGCAGTACTTC. Translation gives CASKPGSSSYEQYF.